This entry lists 8 T cell receptor beta chains sequenced from one sample in a study of blood T cell repertoires in COVID-19. Sequenced by immunoSEQ multiplex PCR; TCRdb stores in-frame clones only, minus some. This table holds 200,000 to 250,000 clones, 65% to 85% found once. The sample was PBMCs or T cells enriched from blood (not recorded which). Receptors were obtained from a woman in her sixties who had recovered from COVID-19.

This chain joins TRBV18 and TRBJ1-2, with 11 bases fitting TRBD1. Losses at the gene ends were 7 bases for V and 6 bases for J; bases not matched to a gene: 7. Germline V lookup: CDR1 KGHSH, CDR2 LQKENI. The CDR3 is 14 amino acids. CDR3 sequence (DNA): TGTGCCAGCTACGCTAAGGGACAGGGGGATGGCTACACCTTC. This sequence encodes CASYAKGQGDGYTF.

The chain uses TRBV4-1 and TRBJ1-3; 8 bases are a match to TRBD1. Germline V gives CDR1 MGHRA, CDR2 YSYEKL. This CDR3 is 16 amino acids long. V lost 5 bases to trimming and J lost 1 base; unmatched junction nucleotides: 7. This chain's CDR3 is CASSTGRTGSGNTIYF. In DNA, the CDR3 is TGCGCCAGCAGCACAGGCCGGACAGGGTCTGGAAACACCATATATTTT.

This clone was found once. This chain joins TRBV30 and TRBJ2-7, with 9 bases identical to TRBD1. The CDR3 loop spans 15 amino acids. CDR1 and CDR2 from the germline V gene are GTSNPN and SVGIG (reference sequence). The V segment lost 2 bases and the J segment 0 bases; nucleotides outside the gene matches: 5. Written as DNA, the CDR3 is TGTGCCTGGAGTCCCGACAGGGGGACCTCCTACGAGCAGTACTTC. The encoded protein is CAWSPDRGTSYEQYF.

This clone has only one observation. The chain combines TRBV19 with TRBJ1-1; D is ambiguous. Germline V gives CDR1 LNHDA, CDR2 SQIVND (reference sequence). This CDR3 has 13 amino acids. V lost 6 bases and J lost 4, with 12 bases in between. The CDR3 loop is CASSQQGGTEAFF. The CDR3 nucleotides are TGTGCCAGTAGCCAACAAGGCGGCACTGAAGCTTTCTTT.

This clone was found a few times. The chain links TRBV27 to TRBJ1-6; a weak D match, TRBD1 (6 bases). V was clipped by 9 bases and J by 7 bases, with 10 bases between them. Germline V gene lookup returns CDR1 MNHEY and CDR2 SMNVEV (reference sequence). The CDR3 consists of 12 residues. DNA for the CDR3: TGTGCCAGAGGACAGACGAATTCACCCCTCCACTTT. As protein: CARGQTNSPLHF.

V usage is TRBV27 and J usage is TRBJ2-3, with a tentative D call TRBD2 (7 bases). The ends were cut back, 8 bases at V and 1 base at J, with 13 bases in the middle. The germline gives CDR1 MNHEY, CDR2 SMNVEV (reference sequence). The CDR3 covers 14 residues. CDR3 DNA: TGTGCCAGCGGGGGGCTAGCGGGCACAGATACGCAGTATTTT. This gives the protein CASGGLAGTDTQYF.

The chain combines TRBV4-1 with TRBJ2-1; 12 nucleotides line up with TRBD2. The CDR3 covers 20 residues. Trimming removed 1 base from V and 0 bases from J; junction bases left unmatched: 10. Germline values: CDR1 MGHRA, CDR2 YSYEKL. CDR3: CASSQAPSGGAVGSYNEQFF. The DNA of the CDR3 is TGCGCCAGCAGCCAAGCCCCTAGCGGGGGGGCTGTCGGCTCCTACAATGAGCAGTTCTTC.

The chain links TRBV6-5 to TRBJ2-7; tentative D call: TRBD2 (5 bases). This CDR3 region has 14 residues. V lost 2 bases, J lost 4 bases, and 12 bases lay in between. Per the germline V gene, CDR1 is MNHEY and CDR2 is SVGAGI. Written as DNA, the CDR3 is TGTGCCAGCAGTTACCGATCGGGGAAATACGAGCAGTACTTC. Its translation is CASSYRSGKYEQYF.